This TCR beta chain was observed in a study of technical replicates of blood from a few donors. The germline V gene encodes CDR1 MNHEY and CDR2 SVGAGI. Trimming cost V 2 bases and J 2 bases, with 13 bases left between them. The CDR3 runs 15 residues. Some clones are missing from TCRdb's copy, which holds only in-frame ones; the method was immunoSEQ multiplex PCR. The sample shows approximately 92,000 clones, roughly 95% of them seen only once. The receptor comes from a human donor in good health. The sample taken for sequencing was T cells isolated from PBMCs. This chain links TRBV6-5 with TRBJ2-7; tentatively, D is TRBD2 (6 bases). CDR3 in DNA: TGTGCCAGCAGTTACGATGCGGGAAGGACCTACGAGCAGTACTTC. Translating gives CASSYDAGRTYEQYF.